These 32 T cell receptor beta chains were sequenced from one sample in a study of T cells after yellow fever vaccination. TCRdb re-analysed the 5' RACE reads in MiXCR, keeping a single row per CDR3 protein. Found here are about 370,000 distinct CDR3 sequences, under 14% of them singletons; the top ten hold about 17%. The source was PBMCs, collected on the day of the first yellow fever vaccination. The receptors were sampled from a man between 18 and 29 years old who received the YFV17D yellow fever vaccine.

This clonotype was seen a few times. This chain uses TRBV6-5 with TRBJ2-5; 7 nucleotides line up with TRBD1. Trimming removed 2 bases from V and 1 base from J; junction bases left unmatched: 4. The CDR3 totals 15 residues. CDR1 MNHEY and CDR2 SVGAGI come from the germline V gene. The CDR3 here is CASSYVGGLQETQYF. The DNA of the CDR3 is TGTGCCAGCAGTTACGTAGGGGGCCTCCAAGAGACCCAGTACTTC.

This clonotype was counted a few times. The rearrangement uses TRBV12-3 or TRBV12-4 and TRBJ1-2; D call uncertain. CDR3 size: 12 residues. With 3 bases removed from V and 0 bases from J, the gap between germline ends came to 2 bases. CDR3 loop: CASSFTNYGYTF. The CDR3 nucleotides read TGTGCCAGCAGTTTCACTAACTATGGCTACACCTTC.

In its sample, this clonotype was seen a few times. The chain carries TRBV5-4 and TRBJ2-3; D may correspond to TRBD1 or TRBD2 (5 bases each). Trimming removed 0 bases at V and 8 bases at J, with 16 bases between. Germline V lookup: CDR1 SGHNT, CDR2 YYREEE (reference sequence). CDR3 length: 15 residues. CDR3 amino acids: CASSLGGAGVGTQYF. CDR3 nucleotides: TGTGCCAGCAGCTTGGGTGGGGCGGGCGTAGGTACGCAGTATTTT.

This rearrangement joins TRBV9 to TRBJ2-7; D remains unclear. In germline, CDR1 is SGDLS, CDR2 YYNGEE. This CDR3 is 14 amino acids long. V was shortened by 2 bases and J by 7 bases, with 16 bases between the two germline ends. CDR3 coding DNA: TGTGCCAGCAGCGTCGGGCCTCAGCCGGATGAGCAGTACTTC. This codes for CASSVGPQPDEQYF.

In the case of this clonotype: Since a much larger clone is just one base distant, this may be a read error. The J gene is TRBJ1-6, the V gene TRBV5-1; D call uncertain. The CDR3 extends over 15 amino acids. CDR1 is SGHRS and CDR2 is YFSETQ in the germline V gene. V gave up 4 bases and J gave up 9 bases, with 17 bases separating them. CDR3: CASSPLEGRCSPLHF. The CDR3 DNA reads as TGCGCCAGCAGCCCCCTTGAGGGCCGGTGTTCACCCCTCCACTTT.

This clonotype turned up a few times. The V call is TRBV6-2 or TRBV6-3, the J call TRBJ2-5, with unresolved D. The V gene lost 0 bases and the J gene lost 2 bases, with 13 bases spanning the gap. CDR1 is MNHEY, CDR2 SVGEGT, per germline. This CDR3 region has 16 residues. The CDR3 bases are TGTGCCAGCAGTTACTCGAGATCACGGTCACAAGAGACCCAGTACTTC. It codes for CASSYSRSRSQETQYF.

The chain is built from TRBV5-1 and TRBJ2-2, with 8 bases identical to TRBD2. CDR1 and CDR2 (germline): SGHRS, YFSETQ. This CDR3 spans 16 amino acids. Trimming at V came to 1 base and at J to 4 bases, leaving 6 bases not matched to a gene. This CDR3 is CASSLLPGGLTGELFF. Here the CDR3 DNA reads TGCGCCAGCAGCTTGTTGCCGGGGGGGCTCACCGGGGAGCTGTTTTTT.

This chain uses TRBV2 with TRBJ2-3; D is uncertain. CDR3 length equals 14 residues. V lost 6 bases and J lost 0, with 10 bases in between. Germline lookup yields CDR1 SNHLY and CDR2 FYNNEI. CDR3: CASSGTSSTDTQYF. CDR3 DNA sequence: TGTGCCAGCAGCGGTACGTCTAGCACAGATACGCAGTATTTT.

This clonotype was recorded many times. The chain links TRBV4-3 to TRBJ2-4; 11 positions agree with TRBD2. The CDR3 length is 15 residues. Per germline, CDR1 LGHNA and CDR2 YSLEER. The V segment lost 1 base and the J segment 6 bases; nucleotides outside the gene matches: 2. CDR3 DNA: TGCGCCAGCAGCCAAGCCGGGACTAGCGGAAACATTCAGTACTTC. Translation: CASSQAGTSGNIQYF.

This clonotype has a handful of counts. DNA of the CDR3: TGCAGTGCTAGAAAGCTTTACACCGGGGAGCTGTTTTTT. This sequence encodes CSARKLYTGELFF. The chain uses TRBV20-1 and TRBJ2-2; D not resolved. The CDR3 is made up of 13 amino acids. Between the trimmed V and J ends, which lost 2 bases and 3 bases, there was a span of 7 bases. The V gene's germline CDR1 is DFQATT and CDR2 SNEGSKA (reference sequence).

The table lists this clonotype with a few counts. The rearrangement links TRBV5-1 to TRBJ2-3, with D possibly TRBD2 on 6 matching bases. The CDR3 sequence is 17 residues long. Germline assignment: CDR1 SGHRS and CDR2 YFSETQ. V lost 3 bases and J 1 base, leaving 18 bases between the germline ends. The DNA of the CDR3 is TGCGCCAGCAGCTGGCTGACGGCGGGACTGGGCACAGATACGCAGTATTTT. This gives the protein CASSWLTAGLGTDTQYF.

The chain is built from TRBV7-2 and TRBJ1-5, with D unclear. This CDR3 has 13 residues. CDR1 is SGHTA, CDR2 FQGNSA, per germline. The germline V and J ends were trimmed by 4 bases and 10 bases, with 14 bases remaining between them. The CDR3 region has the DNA TGTGCCAGCAGCTCCCAAGCCTGGTTTCCCCAGCATTTT. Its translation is CASSSQAWFPQHF.

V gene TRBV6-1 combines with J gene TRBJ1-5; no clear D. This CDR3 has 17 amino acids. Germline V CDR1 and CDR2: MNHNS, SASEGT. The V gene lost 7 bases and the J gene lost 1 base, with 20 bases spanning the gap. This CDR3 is CASIVGRNSGSNQPQHF. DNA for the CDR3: TGTGCCAGCATAGTAGGTCGTAACAGCGGGAGCAATCAGCCCCAGCATTTT.

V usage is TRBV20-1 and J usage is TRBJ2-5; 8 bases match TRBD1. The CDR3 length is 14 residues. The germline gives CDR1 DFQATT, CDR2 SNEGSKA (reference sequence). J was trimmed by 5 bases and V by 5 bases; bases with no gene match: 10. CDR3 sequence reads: CSAPKPGGGETQYF. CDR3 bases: TGCAGTGCTCCTAAACCAGGGGGCGGCGAGACCCAGTACTTC.

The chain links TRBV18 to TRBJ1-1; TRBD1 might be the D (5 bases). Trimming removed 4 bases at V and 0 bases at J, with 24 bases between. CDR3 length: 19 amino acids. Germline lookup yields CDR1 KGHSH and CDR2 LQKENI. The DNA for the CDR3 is TGTGCCAGCTCACGGCCCTTACAGAGAGGGGCATCTTTGAACACTGAAGCTTTCTTT. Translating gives CASSRPLQRGASLNTEAFF. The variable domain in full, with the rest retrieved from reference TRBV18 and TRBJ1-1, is NAGVMQNPRHLVRRRGQEARLRCSPMKGHSHVYWYRQLPEEGLKFMVYLQKENIIDESGMPKERFSAEFPKEGPSILRIQQVVRGDSAAYFCASSRPLQRGASLNTEAFFGQGTRLTVV.

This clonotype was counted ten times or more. The CDR3 nucleotides read TGCGCCAGCAGCTTGCAGAGGGGAAGGTACGAGCAGTACTTC. It encodes CASSLQRGRYEQYF. The V and J genes are TRBV5-1 and TRBJ2-7, with D perhaps being TRBD1 or TRBD2 (5 bases each). CDR3 length: 14 residues. The V gene's germline CDR1 is SGHRS and CDR2 YFSETQ. Between the trimmed V and J ends, which lost 1 base and 4 bases, there was a span of 12 bases.

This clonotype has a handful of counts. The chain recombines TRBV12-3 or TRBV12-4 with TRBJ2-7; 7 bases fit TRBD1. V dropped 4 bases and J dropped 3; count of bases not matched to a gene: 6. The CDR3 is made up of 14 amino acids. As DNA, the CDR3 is TGTGCCAGCAGTTATGGACAGGAATACTACGAGCAGTACTTC. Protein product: CASSYGQEYYEQYF.

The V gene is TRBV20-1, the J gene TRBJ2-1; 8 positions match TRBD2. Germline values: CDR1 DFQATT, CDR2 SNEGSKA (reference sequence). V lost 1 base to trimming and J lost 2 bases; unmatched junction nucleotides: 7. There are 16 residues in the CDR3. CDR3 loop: CSARAREGFPYNEQFF. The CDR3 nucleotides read TGCAGTGCTAGAGCTCGGGAGGGGTTCCCCTACAATGAGCAGTTCTTC.

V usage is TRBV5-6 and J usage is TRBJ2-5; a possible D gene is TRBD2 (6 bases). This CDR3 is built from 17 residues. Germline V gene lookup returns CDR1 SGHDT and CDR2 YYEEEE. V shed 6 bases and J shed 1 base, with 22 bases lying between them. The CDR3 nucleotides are TGTGCCAGCACCCCGGGACTCAAGTTCACCCGCCAAGAGACCCAGTACTTC. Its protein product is CASTPGLKFTRQETQYF.

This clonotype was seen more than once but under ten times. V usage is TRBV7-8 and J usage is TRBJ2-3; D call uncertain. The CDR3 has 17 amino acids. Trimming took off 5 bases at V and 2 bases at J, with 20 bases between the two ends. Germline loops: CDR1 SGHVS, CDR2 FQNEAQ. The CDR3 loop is CASSLPTPPADTDTQYF. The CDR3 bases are TGTGCCAGCAGCCTCCCGACTCCCCCCGCAGACACAGATACGCAGTATTTT.

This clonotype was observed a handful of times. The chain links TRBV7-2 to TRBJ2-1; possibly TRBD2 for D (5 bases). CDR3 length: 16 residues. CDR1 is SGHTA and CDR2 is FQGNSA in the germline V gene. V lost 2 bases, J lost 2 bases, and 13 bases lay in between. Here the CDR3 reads CASSLREFRPYNEQFF. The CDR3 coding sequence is TGTGCCAGCAGCTTAAGGGAGTTCCGCCCCTACAATGAGCAGTTCTTC.

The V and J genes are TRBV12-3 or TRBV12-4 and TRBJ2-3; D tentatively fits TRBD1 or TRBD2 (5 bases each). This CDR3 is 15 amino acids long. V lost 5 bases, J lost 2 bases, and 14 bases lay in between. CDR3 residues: CASSIRREITDTQYF. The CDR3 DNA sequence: TGTGCCAGCAGTATCCGCAGGGAGATCACAGATACGCAGTATTTT.

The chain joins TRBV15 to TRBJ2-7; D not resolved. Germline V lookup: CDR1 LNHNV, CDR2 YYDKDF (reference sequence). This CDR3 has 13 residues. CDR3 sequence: CATSGERTHEQYV. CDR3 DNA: TGTGCCACCAGCGGAGAAAGGACGCACGAGCAGTACGTC.

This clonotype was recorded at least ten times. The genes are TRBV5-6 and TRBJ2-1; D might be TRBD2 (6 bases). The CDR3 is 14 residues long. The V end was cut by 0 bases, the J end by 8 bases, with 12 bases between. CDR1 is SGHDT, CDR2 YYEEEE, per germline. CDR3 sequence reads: CASSLDPGTDEQFF. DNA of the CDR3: TGTGCCAGCAGCTTGGATCCGGGGACTGATGAGCAGTTCTTC. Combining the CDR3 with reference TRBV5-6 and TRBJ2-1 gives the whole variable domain DAGVTQSPTHLIKTRGQQVTLRCSPKSGHDTVSWYQQALGQGPQFIFQYYEEEERQRGNFPDRFSGHQFPNYSSELNVNALLLGDSALYLCASSLDPGTDEQFFGPGTRLTVL.

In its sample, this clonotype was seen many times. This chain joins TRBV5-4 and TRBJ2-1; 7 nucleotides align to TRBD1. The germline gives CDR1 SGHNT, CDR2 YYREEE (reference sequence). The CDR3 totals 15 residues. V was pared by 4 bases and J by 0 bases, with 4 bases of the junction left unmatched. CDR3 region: CASSRGPSSYNEQFF. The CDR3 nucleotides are TGTGCCAGCAGCAGGGGGCCCAGCTCCTACAATGAGCAGTTCTTC.

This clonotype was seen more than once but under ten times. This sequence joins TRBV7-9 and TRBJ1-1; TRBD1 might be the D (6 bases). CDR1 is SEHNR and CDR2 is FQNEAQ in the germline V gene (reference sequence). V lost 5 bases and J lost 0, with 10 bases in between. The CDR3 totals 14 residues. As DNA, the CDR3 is TGTGCCAGCAGCGAGACAGGTATGAACACTGAAGCTTTCTTT. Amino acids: CASSETGMNTEAFF.

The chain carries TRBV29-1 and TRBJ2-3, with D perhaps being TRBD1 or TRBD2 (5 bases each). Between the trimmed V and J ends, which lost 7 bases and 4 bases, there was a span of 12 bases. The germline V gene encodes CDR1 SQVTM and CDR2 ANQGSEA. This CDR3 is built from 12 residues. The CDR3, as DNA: TGCAGCGGCAGGGAAGCGGCAGATACGCAGTATTTT. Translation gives CSGREAADTQYF.

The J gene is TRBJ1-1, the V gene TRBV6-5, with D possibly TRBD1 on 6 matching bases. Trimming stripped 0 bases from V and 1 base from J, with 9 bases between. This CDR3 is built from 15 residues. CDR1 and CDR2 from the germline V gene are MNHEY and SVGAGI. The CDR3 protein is CASSYSGTSNTEAFF. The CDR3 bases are TGTGCCAGCAGTTACTCCGGGACATCGAACACTGAAGCTTTCTTT.

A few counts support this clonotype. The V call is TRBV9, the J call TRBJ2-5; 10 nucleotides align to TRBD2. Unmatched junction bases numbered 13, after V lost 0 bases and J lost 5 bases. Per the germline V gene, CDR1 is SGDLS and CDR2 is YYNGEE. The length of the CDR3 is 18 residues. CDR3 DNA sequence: TGTGCCAGCAGCGTAGCTCCCGTTAAGCGGGGGGGCCTCGAGACCCAGTACTTC. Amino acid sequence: CASSVAPVKRGGLETQYF.

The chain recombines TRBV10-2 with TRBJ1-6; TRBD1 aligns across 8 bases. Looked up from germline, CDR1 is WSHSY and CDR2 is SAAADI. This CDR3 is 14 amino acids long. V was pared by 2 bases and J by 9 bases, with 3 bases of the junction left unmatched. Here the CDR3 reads CASSEMTGASPLHF. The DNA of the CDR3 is TGCGCCAGCAGTGAGATGACAGGGGCTTCACCCCTCCACTTT.

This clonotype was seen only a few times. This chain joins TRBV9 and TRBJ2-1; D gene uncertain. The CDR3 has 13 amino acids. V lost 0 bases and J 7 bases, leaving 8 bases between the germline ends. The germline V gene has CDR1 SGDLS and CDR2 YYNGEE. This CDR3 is CASSVGQGNEQFF. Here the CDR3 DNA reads TGTGCCAGCAGCGTAGGGCAAGGGAATGAGCAGTTCTTC.

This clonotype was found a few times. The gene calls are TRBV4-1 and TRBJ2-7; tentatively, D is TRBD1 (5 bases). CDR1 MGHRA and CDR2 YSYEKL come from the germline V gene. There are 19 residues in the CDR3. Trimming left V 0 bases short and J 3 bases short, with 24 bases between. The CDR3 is CASSQEEHDQGLGNYEQYF. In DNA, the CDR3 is TGCGCCAGCAGCCAAGAAGAACACGACCAGGGATTGGGAAACTACGAGCAGTACTTC.